This is a list of T cell receptor beta chains from one sample in a study of long-term antiretroviral therapy in people with HIV. Sequencing was performed with immunoSEQ multiplex PCR; in TCRdb, only in-frame clones are kept and a portion is missing. The sample lists about 35,000 clones, just under 95% occurring once. The specimen comprised unsorted PBMCs, sampled 4.1 years after starting antiretroviral therapy. These receptors all come from a woman aged 45-60 years with HIV. The CDR3 runs from the conserved cysteine through the conserved F or W. D genes are given only for firm matches. Not all rows give a size; the values are once, few, many and, for expanded clones, a class.

TRBD1,TRBV6-5,TRBJ2-7,NA,CASRSYRGYEQYF,TGTGCCAGCAGGTCGTACAGGGGATACGAGCAGTACTTC
NA,TRBV7-3,TRBJ2-2,NA,CASSPGTPGELFF,TGTGCCAGCAGCCCGGGGACCCCCGGGGAGCTGTTTTTT
TRBD1,TRBV28,TRBJ1-2,NA,CASSPTGDPLYGYTF,TGTGCCAGCAGTCCCACAGGGGACCCACTCTATGGCTACACCTTC
NA,TRBV4-2,TRBJ2-6,NA,CASSHQRGEISGANVLTF,TGTGCCAGCAGCCACCAGAGGGGGGAGATATCTGGGGCCAACGTCCTGACTTTC
TRBD1,TRBV20-1,TRBJ1-2,NA,CSAPTGLGYTF,TGCAGTGCTCCGACAGGGCTTGGCTACACCTTC
NA,TRBV4-1,TRBJ1-6,NA,CASSPRIRGNNSPLHF,TGCGCCAGCAGCCCGCGGATTCGGGGGAATAATTCACCCCTCCACTTT
NA,TRBV15,TRBJ1-4,NA,CATSRDGQINEKLFF,TGTGCCACCAGCAGAGATGGGCAGATTAATGAAAAACTGTTTTTT
NA,TRBV19,TRBJ2-7,NA,CASSPAKGSYEQYF,TGTGCCAGTAGTCCCGCCAAGGGTTCCTACGAGCAGTACTTC
NA,TRBV19,TRBJ1-5,NA,CASSNFVGRLWSQPQHF,TGTGCCAGTAGTAATTTCGTGGGGCGGTTATGGAGTCAGCCCCAGCATTTT
TRBD1,TRBV7-8,TRBJ1-4,NA,CASNSLGGGEKLFF,TGTGCCAGCAACAGCCTAGGGGGCGGTGAAAAACTGTTTTTT
TRBD2,TRBV4-2,TRBJ2-2,NA,CASSQLALAGFDGELFF,TGTGCCAGCAGCCAACTCGCTCTAGCGGGGTTCGACGGGGAGCTGTTTTTT
NA,TRBV30,TRBJ2-7,NA,CAWSSLGGPRYEQYF,TGTGCCTGGAGTTCCTTGGGGGGGCCCAGGTACGAGCAGTACTTC
NA,TRBV7-2,TRBJ2-7,NA,CASSPAYYEQYF,TGTGCCAGCAGCCCAGCCTACTACGAGCAGTACTTC
TRBD1,TRBV7-2,TRBJ1-2,NA,CASSPGTAYGYTF,TGTGCCAGCAGCCCCGGGACAGCTTATGGCTACACCTTC
NA,TRBV5-1,TRBJ2-1,NA,CASRWESSYNEQFF,TGCGCCAGCAGGTGGGAGAGCTCCTACAATGAGCAGTTCTTC
NA,TRBV2,TRBJ1-1,NA,CASSGQLLNTEAFF,TGTGCCAGCAGTGGACAGCTCTTGAACACTGAAGCTTTCTTT
TRBD2,TRBV7-2,TRBJ2-5,NA,CASSLIAGGTRGETQYF,TGTGCCAGCAGCTTAATAGCGGGGGGGACGAGGGGGGAGACCCAGTACTTC
NA,TRBV2,TRBJ1-2,NA,CASSEGIPYGYTF,TGTGCCAGCAGTGAGGGGATTCCCTATGGCTACACCTTC
NA,TRBV4-1,TRBJ1-2,NA,CASSQDQGYGYTF,TGCGCCAGCAGCCAAGATCAGGGGTATGGCTACACCTTC
TRBD2,TRBV29-1,TRBJ2-1,NA,CSVGGGLAGNNEQFF,TGCAGCGTGGGGGGGGGACTAGCGGGGAACAATGAGCAGTTCTTC
NA,TRBV2,TRBJ1-5,NA,CASSERSGVGNQPQHF,TGTGCCAGCAGTGAAAGGTCGGGGGTGGGCAATCAGCCCCAGCATTTT
TRBD2,TRBV18,TRBJ2-7,NA,CASSPPGASAGSSYEQYF,TGTGCCAGCTCACCCCCCGGGGCCTCAGCGGGGAGCTCCTACGAGCAGTACTTC
NA,TRBV29-1,TRBJ2-3,once,CSAQKRGTSTDTQYF,TGCAGCGCCCAAAAAAGGGGAACTAGCACAGATACGCAGTATTTT
TRBD1,TRBV30,TRBJ1-5,NA,CAWGHVRDRGNQPQHF,TGTGCCTGGGGCCACGTCCGGGACAGGGGTAATCAGCCCCAGCATTTT
NA,TRBV10-2,TRBJ2-3,NA,CASRDGQLSTDTQYF,TGCGCCAGCAGGGACGGCCAGCTCAGCACAGATACGCAGTATTTT
NA,TRBV4-1,TRBJ2-5,medium-sized,CASSQDTRTWQKTQYF,TGCGCCAGCAGCCAAGATACCCGGACTTGGCAAAAGACCCAGTACTTC
NA,TRBV6-5,TRBJ1-5,NA,CASSTAGANQPQHF,TGTGCCAGCAGTACCGCGGGGGCCAATCAGCCCCAGCATTTT
TRBD2,TRBV6-6,TRBJ2-7,NA,CASSGLVLYEQYF,TGTGCCAGCAGTGGACTAGTGCTCTACGAGCAGTACTTC
TRBD1,TRBV7-8,TRBJ2-6,NA,CASSLVAGGDSGANVLTF,TGTGCCAGCAGCTTAGTGGCAGGGGGCGACTCTGGGGCCAACGTCCTGACTTTC
NA,TRBV5-1,TRBJ2-2,NA,CASSLWASNTGELFF,TGCGCCAGCAGCTTATGGGCCTCCAACACCGGGGAGCTGTTTTTT
NA,TRBV9,TRBJ2-3,NA,CASSPVAFTDTQYF,TGTGCCAGCAGCCCCGTGGCGTTCACAGATACGCAGTATTTT
NA,TRBV15,TRBJ1-2,once,CATSNVGTQGGYTF,TGTGCCACCAGCAATGTTGGGACCCAGGGCGGCTACACCTTC
NA,TRBV9,TRBJ2-6,NA,CASSVTGANVLTF,TGTGCCAGCAGCGTAACTGGGGCCAACGTCCTGACTTTC
NA,TRBV6-5,TRBJ1-1,NA,CASSEVDGTEAFF,TGTGCCAGCAGTGAAGTCGACGGCACTGAAGCTTTCTTT
NA,TRBV15,TRBJ2-7,NA,CATSGQTYEQYF,TGTGCCACCAGCGGACAGACATACGAGCAGTACTTC
NA,TRBV2,TRBJ1-3,NA,CASSDLGTGNTIYF,TGTGCCAGCAGTGATTTGGGAACTGGAAACACCATATATTTT
TRBD1,TRBV7-8,TRBJ1-3,once,CASSFSGGRNTIYF,TGTGCCAGCAGCTTTTCAGGGGGCAGAAACACCATATATTTT
NA,TRBV9,TRBJ2-2,NA,CASSVPRDVNTGELFF,TGTGCCAGCAGCGTTCCCCGGGACGTGAACACCGGGGAGCTGTTTTTT
NA,TRBV27,TRBJ2-7,NA,CASSPLTGPSGYEQYF,TGTGCCAGCAGTCCTCTGACAGGACCGTCGGGCTACGAGCAGTACTTC
TRBD1,TRBV18,TRBJ2-3,once,CASSANRDRADTQYF,TGTGCCAGCTCAGCTAACCGGGACAGGGCAGATACGCAGTATTTT
NA,TRBV5-1,TRBJ2-2,NA,CASSLDRWDRRVGELFF,TGCGCCAGCAGCTTGGATCGGTGGGACCGTCGAGTCGGGGAGCTGTTTTTT
TRBD1,TRBV15,TRBJ2-7,NA,CATSRIDREIPYEQYF,TGTGCCACCAGCAGAATCGACAGGGAGATTCCCTACGAGCAGTACTTC
NA,TRBV15,TRBJ1-2,NA,CATSSSGESSYGYTF,TGTGCCACCAGTAGTTCCGGGGAGAGCAGCTATGGCTACACCTTC
TRBD1,TRBV6-6,TRBJ1-3,once,CASRNDRVAGNTIYF,TGTGCCAGCAGAAACGACAGGGTTGCCGGAAACACCATATATTTT